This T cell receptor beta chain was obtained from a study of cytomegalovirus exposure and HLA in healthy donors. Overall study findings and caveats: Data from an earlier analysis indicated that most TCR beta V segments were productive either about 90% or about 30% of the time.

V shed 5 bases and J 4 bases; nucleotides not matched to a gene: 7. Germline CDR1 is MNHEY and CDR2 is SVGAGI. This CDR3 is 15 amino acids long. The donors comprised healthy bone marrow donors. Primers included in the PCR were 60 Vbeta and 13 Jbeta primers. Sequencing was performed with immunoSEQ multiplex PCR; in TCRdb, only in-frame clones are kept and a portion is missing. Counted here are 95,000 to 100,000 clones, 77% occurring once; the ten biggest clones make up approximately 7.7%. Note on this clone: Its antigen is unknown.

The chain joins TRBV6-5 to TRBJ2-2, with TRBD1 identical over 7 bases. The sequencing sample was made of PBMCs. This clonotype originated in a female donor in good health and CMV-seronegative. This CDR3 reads CASSNRQGRTGELFF. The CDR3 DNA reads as TGTGCCAGCAGTAACCGACAGGGACGCACCGGGGAGCTGTTTTTT.